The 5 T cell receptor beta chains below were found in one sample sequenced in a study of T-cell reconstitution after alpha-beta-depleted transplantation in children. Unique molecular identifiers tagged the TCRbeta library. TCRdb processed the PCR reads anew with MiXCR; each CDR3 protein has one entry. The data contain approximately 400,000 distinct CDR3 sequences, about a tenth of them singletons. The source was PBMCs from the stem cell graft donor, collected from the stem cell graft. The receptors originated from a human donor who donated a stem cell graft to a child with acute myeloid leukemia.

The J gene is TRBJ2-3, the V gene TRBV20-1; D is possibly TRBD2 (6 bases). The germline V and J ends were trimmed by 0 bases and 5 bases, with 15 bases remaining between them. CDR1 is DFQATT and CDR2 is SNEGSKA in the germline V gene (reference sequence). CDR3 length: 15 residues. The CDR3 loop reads CSARDLGGAGDTQYF. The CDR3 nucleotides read TGCAGTGCTAGAGATCTTGGAGGGGCTGGAGATACGCAGTATTTT.

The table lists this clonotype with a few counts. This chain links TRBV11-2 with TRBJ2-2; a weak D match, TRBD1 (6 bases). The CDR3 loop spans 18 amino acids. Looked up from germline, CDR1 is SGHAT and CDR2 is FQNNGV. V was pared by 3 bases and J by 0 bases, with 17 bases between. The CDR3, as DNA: TGTGCCAGCAGCTTCTCCACAAGGTGGACAGCGAACACCGGGGAGCTGTTTTTT. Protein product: CASSFSTRWTANTGELFF.

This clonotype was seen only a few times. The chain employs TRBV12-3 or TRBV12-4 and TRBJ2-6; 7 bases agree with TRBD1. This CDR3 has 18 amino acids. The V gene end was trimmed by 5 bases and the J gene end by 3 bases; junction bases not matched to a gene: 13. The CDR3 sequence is CASSQRTGGGLGANVLTF. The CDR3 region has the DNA TGTGCCAGCAGTCAGCGGACAGGAGGCGGTCTTGGGGCCAACGTCCTGACTTTC.

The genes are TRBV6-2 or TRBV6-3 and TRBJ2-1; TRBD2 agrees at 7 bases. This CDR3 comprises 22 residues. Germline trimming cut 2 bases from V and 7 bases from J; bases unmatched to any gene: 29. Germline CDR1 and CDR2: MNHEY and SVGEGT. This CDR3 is CASSYTEIPGLAETCSWNEQFF. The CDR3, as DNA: TGTGCCAGCAGTTACACGGAAATCCCCGGGCTAGCGGAGACCTGCTCCTGGAATGAGCAGTTCTTC.

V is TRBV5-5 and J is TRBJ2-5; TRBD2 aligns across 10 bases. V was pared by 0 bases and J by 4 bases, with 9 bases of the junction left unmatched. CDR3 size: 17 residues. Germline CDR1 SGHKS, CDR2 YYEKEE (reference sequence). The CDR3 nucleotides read TGTGCCAGCAGCTTGGTTCTAGCGGGAGACTACGGAGAGACCCAGTACTTC. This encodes CASSLVLAGDYGETQYF.